Presented here are 26 T cell receptor beta chains from one specimen sequenced in a study of CD8 T cells in ankylosing spondylitis. Study-level results: For ankylosing spondylitis blood, a TCR beta motif of roughly 8 highly homologous variants appeared characteristic.

TCRdb reprocessed the 5' RACE reads via MiXCR and lists one record per CDR3 protein. The profile shows hundreds of thousands of distinct CDR3 sequences, 10% to 15% of them singletons. For these TCRs, the target antigens are not known. The specimen was blood, either unsorted or a sorted T cell fraction (not recorded which). The source of these receptors is a male donor with ankylosing spondylitis.

The sample holds many counts of this clonotype. Its ends do not fully match the called genes, so a read error is possible. The chain joins TRBV10-3 to TRBJ2-7; 7 bases align to TRBD1. Germline CDR1 reads ENHRY; CDR2 reads SYGVKD. CDR3 length equals 13 residues. The CDR3 sequence is CAITETGFNEQYF. DNA of the CDR3: TGTGCCATCACTGAGACAGGGTTTAACGAGCAGTACTTC.

V usage is TRBV20-1 and J usage is TRBJ2-7, with D uncertain. The CDR3 has 11 amino acids. Germline V gives CDR1 DFQATT, CDR2 SNEGSKA (reference sequence). CDR3 coding DNA: TGCAGGGCCCGGGTACGTTTCGAGCAGTACTTC. It specifies CRARVRFEQYF.

The chain carries TRBV20-1 and TRBJ2-7; no clear D gene. Germline CDR1 DFQATT, CDR2 SNEGSKA (reference sequence). The CDR3 totals 13 residues. V dropped 3 bases and J dropped 3 bases, with 12 bases sitting between them. In nucleotides, the CDR3 is TGCAGTGCTAGCCAAGTCTTGCTCTACGAGCAGTACTTC. This translates into CSASQVLLYEQYF.

This clonotype was detected many times. V and J are TRBV5-1 and TRBJ2-7, with D perhaps given as TRBD1 or TRBD2 (5 bases each). In germline, CDR1 is SGHRS, CDR2 YFSETQ. The CDR3 covers 14 residues. The V end lost 2 bases, the J end lost 2 bases, and 11 bases lay between the germline ends. The CDR3 protein is CASSFGTLTYEQYF. The CDR3 nucleotides are TGCGCCAGCAGCTTCGGGACGCTTACCTACGAGCAGTACTTC.

This clonotype was detected only a few times. The chain combines TRBV6-5 with TRBJ1-2, with 7 bases aligning to TRBD1. This CDR3 spans 15 amino acids. Germline V gene lookup returns CDR1 MNHEY and CDR2 SVGAGI. The V gene end was trimmed by 2 bases and the J gene end by 1 base; junction bases not matched to a gene: 4. This CDR3 reads CASSYLDRLNYGYTF. CDR3 coding DNA: TGTGCCAGCAGTTACCTGGACAGGCTTAACTATGGCTACACCTTC.

On this clonotype itself: A much larger clonotype is one base distant, so this may be a read error. This chain connects TRBV10-3 to TRBJ2-2; possibly TRBD2 for D (6 bases). The CDR3 length is 16 residues. CDR1 is ENHRY and CDR2 is SYGVKD in the germline V gene. The CDR3 here is CAISTWGTPNTGEMFF. For the CDR3, the DNA is TGTGCCATCAGTACCTGGGGGACTCCAAACACCGGGGAGATGTTTTTT.

The rearrangement joins TRBV27 to TRBJ2-1, with D unresolved. CDR1 and CDR2 from the germline V gene are MNHEY and SMNVEV (reference sequence). The germline V and J ends were trimmed by 10 bases and 2 bases, with 18 bases remaining between them. The CDR3 sequence is 15 residues long. For the CDR3, the DNA is TGTGCCACCTCTACGTCGACCGACGCCTACAATGAGCAGTTCTTC. Translated: CATSTSTDAYNEQFF.

This clonotype was counted ten times or more. The chain joins TRBV10-3 to TRBJ2-5, with D maybe TRBD1 (6 bases). In germline, CDR1 is ENHRY, CDR2 SYGVKD. V gave up 3 bases and J gave up 2 bases, with 7 bases separating them. The CDR3 is 13 amino acids. CDR3 coding DNA: TGTGCCATCAGTGATGGACAGCAAGAGACCCAGTACTTC. Translated: CAISDGQQETQYF.

Here the CDR3 DNA reads TGTGCCAGCAAGCAGGGAACTGGGGCCAACGTCCTGACTTTC. Protein sequence: CASKQGTGANVLTF. The J gene is TRBJ2-6, the V gene TRBV28, with D possibly being TRBD1 (5 bases). CDR1 is MDHEN, CDR2 SYDVKM, per germline. This CDR3 comprises 14 residues. V gave up 7 bases and J gave up 2 bases, with 9 bases separating them.

This clonotype was seen a handful of times. The V gene is TRBV20-1, the J gene TRBJ2-3; 7 bases line up with TRBD2. The CDR3 has 12 residues. V shed 7 bases, J shed 11 bases, and the junction held 12 bases outside the gene matches. Germline V lookup: CDR1 DFQATT, CDR2 SNEGSKA (reference sequence). CDR3 in DNA: TGCAGTGAGGGGAGGGTCCGCCGGGAGCAGTATTTT. As protein: CSEGRVRREQYF.

V is TRBV20-1 and J is TRBJ1-1; D unresolved. CDR1 is DFQATT, CDR2 SNEGSKA, per germline (reference sequence). CDR3 length: 14 amino acids. V lost 1 base to trimming and J lost 8 bases, with 17 bases between them. CDR3: CSARARRFAAEAFF. CDR3 in DNA: TGCAGTGCTAGAGCTAGGAGGTTTGCAGCCGAAGCTTTCTTT.

The CDR3: CASSLGTEYNSPLHF. The CDR3 nucleotides are TGCGCCAGCAGCTTGGGGACCGAGTATAATTCACCCCTCCACTTT. The V gene is TRBV5-1, the J gene TRBJ1-6; D gene uncertain. The ends were cut back, 0 bases at V and 4 bases at J, with 8 bases in the middle. Germline lookup yields CDR1 SGHRS and CDR2 YFSETQ. This CDR3 comprises 15 residues.

The rearrangement joins TRBV29-1 to TRBJ1-4; TRBD1 might be the D (5 bases). Germline V gene lookup returns CDR1 SQVTM and CDR2 ANQGSEA. The CDR3 loop spans 14 amino acids. Trimming left V 6 bases short and J 4 bases short, with 15 bases between. The CDR3 protein is CSVMEIGGNEKLFF. The CDR3 DNA follows: TGCAGCGTAATGGAAATCGGGGGTAATGAAAAACTGTTTTTT. The full variable domain, its missing parts supplied by reference TRBV29-1 and TRBJ1-4, is SAVISQKPSRDICQRGTSLTIQCQVDSQVTMMFWYRQQPGQSLTLIATANQGSEATYESGFVIDKFPISRPNLTFSTLTVSNMSPEDSSIYLCSVMEIGGNEKLFFGSGTQLSVL.

V and J are TRBV5-1 and TRBJ1-2; unclear D gene. With 2 bases removed from V and 9 bases from J, the gap between germline ends came to 14 bases. The CDR3 extends over 13 amino acids. Looked up from germline, CDR1 is SGHRS and CDR2 is YFSETQ. As DNA, the CDR3 is TGCGCCAGCAGCTTAGGGAATCTGGATAGCTACACCTTC. Translation gives CASSLGNLDSYTF.

The sample holds a few counts of this clonotype. This chain connects TRBV18 to TRBJ2-7; perhaps TRBD2 as D (6 bases). This CDR3 is built from 16 residues. The V end was cut by 3 bases, the J end by 0 bases, with 15 bases between. Germline CDR1 is KGHSH and CDR2 is LQKENI. The CDR3 protein is CASSPFGAGSSYEQYF. The CDR3 region has the DNA TGTGCCAGCTCACCTTTTGGGGCGGGGAGCTCCTACGAGCAGTACTTC.

This clonotype was seen a few times. The V call is TRBV7-2, the J call TRBJ2-5; TRBD1 aligns across 10 bases. V shed 0 bases, J shed 5 bases, and the junction held 3 bases outside the gene matches. The CDR3 loop spans 15 amino acids. Germline CDR1 and CDR2: SGHTA and FQGNSA. CDR3 sequence (DNA): TGTGCCAGCAGCTTAGCGGGACAGGGGTTGGAGACCCAGTACTTC. As protein: CASSLAGQGLETQYF.

This clonotype occurred a few times. The chain is built from TRBV10-3 and TRBJ2-1; D is perhaps TRBD1 or TRBD2 (5 bases each). The CDR3 consists of 16 residues. Germline CDR1 is ENHRY and CDR2 is SYGVKD. V lost 7 bases to trimming and J lost 0 bases, with 16 bases between them. The CDR3 region has the DNA TGTGCCATCAAGGGTTCCGGGGCAACCTCCTACAATGAGCAGTTCTTC. It encodes CAIKGSGATSYNEQFF.

This clonotype was recorded a few times. This chain uses TRBV5-5 with TRBJ2-1, with D perhaps TRBD1 (6 bases). Germline V CDR1 and CDR2: SGHKS, YYEKEE (reference sequence). Trimming removed 2 bases from V and 9 bases from J, with 15 bases in between. This CDR3 has 14 amino acids. CDR3 coding DNA: TGTGCCAGCAGCTTACAGGGACCCGGCGGTGAGCAGTTCTTC. Translated, it gives CASSLQGPGGEQFF.

This chain connects TRBV20-1 to TRBJ2-7; D is undetermined. This CDR3 contains 10 residues. With 6 bases removed from V and 5 bases from J, the gap between germline ends came to 8 bases. CDR1 DFQATT and CDR2 SNEGSKA come from the germline V gene (reference sequence). The DNA for the CDR3 is TGCAGTGCCCTCAAGCACGAGCAGTACTTC. It translates to CSALKHEQYF.

This clonotype showed up just a few times. This sequence joins TRBV6-5 and TRBJ2-7; 7 nucleotides match TRBD2. In germline, CDR1 is MNHEY, CDR2 SVGAGI. The junction had 8 bases not matched to a gene; V was cut back by 11 bases and J by 4 bases. The CDR3 extends over 12 amino acids. The CDR3 spells CAAGEGLYEQYF. The DNA of the CDR3 is TGTGCCGCGGGGGAGGGGCTATACGAGCAGTACTTC.

This clonotype was recorded at least ten times. V is TRBV6-5 and J is TRBJ2-1; unclear D gene. Per the germline V gene, CDR1 is MNHEY and CDR2 is SVGAGI. V lost 0 bases to trimming and J lost 9 bases, with 15 bases between them. CDR3 length: 15 amino acids. The CDR3 sequence: CASSYSRSTGGEQFF. The CDR3 DNA reads TGTGCCAGCAGTTACTCGCGGAGTACCGGTGGTGAGCAGTTCTTC.

The CDR3 sequence is CASSFIGNTEAFF. Here the CDR3 DNA reads TGTGCCAGCAGCTTCATAGGGAACACTGAAGCTTTCTTT. The chain couples TRBV11-1 to TRBJ1-1; D unresolved. This CDR3 region has 13 residues. Germline loops: CDR1 SGHAT, CDR2 FQDESV (reference sequence). V was cut by 3 bases and J by 1 base, with 6 bases left in between.

The gene calls are TRBV2 and TRBJ2-5; 7 positions match TRBD1. CDR1 is SNHLY and CDR2 is FYNNEI in the germline V gene. The CDR3 extends over 14 amino acids. Trimming took 6 bases from V and 4 from J; bases not matched to a gene: 8. The CDR3 loop reads CASRKGAGGETQYF. DNA for the CDR3: TGTGCCAGCAGGAAGGGGGCTGGGGGAGAGACCCAGTACTTC.

This clonotype was seen many times. Here the CDR3 reads CSAVDRVSYEQYF. The CDR3, as DNA: TGCAGCGCCGTCGACAGGGTATCCTACGAGCAGTACTTC. The chain recombines TRBV29-1 with TRBJ2-7, with 7 bases fitting TRBD1. Trimming took 7 bases from V and 1 from J; bases not matched to a gene: 7. This CDR3 has 13 amino acids. Per the germline V gene, CDR1 is SQVTM and CDR2 is ANQGSEA.

This clonotype was found many times. The rearrangement joins TRBV20-1 to TRBJ2-1, with TRBD1 identical over 11 bases. Germline V lookup: CDR1 DFQATT, CDR2 SNEGSKA (reference sequence). The CDR3 totals 17 residues. The trim removed 3 bases at V and 7 bases at J, leaving 14 bases unmatched. The CDR3: CSASPIRTGGLENEQFF. Here the CDR3 DNA reads TGCAGTGCTAGTCCAATTCGGACAGGGGGCCTGGAAAATGAGCAGTTCTTC.

The chain links TRBV5-5 to TRBJ2-1, with 14 bases that match TRBD2. CDR3 length: 18 amino acids. Germline V lookup: CDR1 SGHKS, CDR2 YYEKEE (reference sequence). V gave up 1 base and J gave up 3 bases; unmatched junction bases: 6. The CDR3 spells CASSLRLAGGHLYNEQFF. The CDR3 region has the DNA TGTGCCAGCAGCTTGCGACTAGCGGGGGGGCATCTCTACAATGAGCAGTTCTTC.